This entry concerns a single T cell receptor (beta chain). The entry originates in a study of blood T cell repertoires in COVID-19. Across the whole study: From the United States, Italy and Spain came samples of acute and convalescent COVID-19. T cells, B-cell-depleted T cells, or PBMCs supplied cDNA or gDNA.

Per the study methods: Amplification from reference gene primers served as the basis for estimated nucleated cell counts. The repertoire was sequenced with immunoSEQ multiplex PCR; TCRdb's copy has only in-frame clones and lacks some. That table furnishes V, J and clone size, whereas the DNA furnished D and trimming. The sample comprises more than 200,000 clones, roughly 83% of which are singletons, and approximately 2.6% rests with the top ten. The sample taken for sequencing was peripheral blood. This TCR was sampled from a woman in her 70s with active or convalescent COVID-19.

DNA for the CDR3: TGCGCCAGCTACGGACAGATGAACACTGAAGCTTTCTTT. It codes for CASYGQMNTEAFF. The rearrangement links TRBV5-1 to TRBJ1-1, with D tentatively TRBD1 (6 bases). The CDR3 extends over 13 amino acids. Trimming removed 7 bases from V and 0 bases from J, with 10 bases in between. CDR1 is SGHRS, CDR2 YFSETQ, per germline.